These 25 T cell receptor beta chains originate from one sample sequenced in a study of cytomegalovirus exposure and HLA in healthy donors. Primers: 60 Vbeta forward and 13 Jbeta reverse. The method was immunoSEQ multiplex PCR; TCRdb's version includes in-frame clones alone and lacks a portion of them. The data contain around 200,000 clones, roughly four fifths of them seen just once; the ten biggest clones take up 3.1%. The material sequenced was PBMCs. These receptors were obtained from a woman in her 30s in good health and CMV-seropositive.

This chain links TRBV5-1 with TRBJ2-1; 7 bases map to TRBD2. CDR3 length: 13 amino acids. V lost 0 bases to trimming and J lost 12 bases; unmatched junction nucleotides: 6. Germline values: CDR1 SGHRS, CDR2 YFSETQ. CDR3 amino acids: CASSLESSGPQFF. The CDR3 nucleotides are TGCGCCAGCAGCTTGGAGTCTAGCGGACCGCAGTTCTTC.

V usage is TRBV5-1 and J usage is TRBJ2-5; D perhaps matches TRBD1 (7 bases). CDR1 is SGHRS and CDR2 is YFSETQ in the germline V gene. This CDR3 comprises 13 residues. The V end lost 4 bases, the J end lost 4 bases, and 11 bases lay between the germline ends. The CDR3 region has the DNA TGCGCCAGCAGCACTCAGGGGGGAGAGACCCAGTACTTC. Amino acids: CASSTQGGETQYF.

The chain employs TRBV5-4 and TRBJ1-2, with 7 bases that match TRBD1. This CDR3 region has 13 residues. The V gene's germline CDR1 is SGHNT and CDR2 YYREEE (reference sequence). V trimming: 2 bases; J trimming: 3 bases; junction bases outside the gene matches: 1. Written as DNA, the CDR3 is TGTGCCAGCAGCTTCGGGACAGACTATGGCTACACCTTC. Amino acids: CASSFGTDYGYTF.

This clone was picked up a small number of times. The chain is built from TRBV11-2 and TRBJ2-1, with TRBD2 matching 10 bases. J was trimmed by 3 bases and V by 5 bases; bases with no gene match: 4. Germline V gene lookup returns CDR1 SGHAT and CDR2 FQNNGV. The CDR3 spans 15 residues. CDR3 bases: TGTGCCAGCAGCATAACTAGCGGGGTCTACAATGAGCAGTTCTTC. Translating gives CASSITSGVYNEQFF.

The chain carries TRBV7-9 and TRBJ2-1, with 10 positions matching TRBD1. Germline CDR1 and CDR2: SEHNR and FQNEAQ (reference sequence). V trimming: 6 bases; J trimming: 7 bases; junction bases outside the gene matches: 6. The CDR3 runs to 14 residues. CDR3 in amino acids: CASRSGTGENEQFF. CDR3 nucleotides: TGTGCCAGCAGGTCCGGGACAGGGGAGAATGAGCAGTTCTTC.

This clone has only a few counts. The chain links TRBV5-1 to TRBJ2-5, with 7 nucleotides matching TRBD1. Germline trimming cut 0 bases from V and 4 bases from J; bases unmatched to any gene: 3. The CDR3 totals 14 residues. Germline-derived CDR1 and CDR2 are SGHRS and YFSETQ. Written as DNA, the CDR3 is TGCGCCAGCAGCTTGGCCGACAGGGCAGAGACCCAGTACTTC. Residues: CASSLADRAETQYF.

The chain employs TRBV27 and TRBJ1-2; 10 bases line up with TRBD1. The CDR3 runs 15 residues. With 11 bases clipped from V and 7 bases from J, the junction kept 16 bases outside the gene matches. Germline assignment: CDR1 MNHEY and CDR2 SMNVEV (reference sequence). For the CDR3, the DNA is TGTGCCCTCCGGCTCCGGGACAGGGGAGTCCCTGGCTACACCTTC. Translating it yields CALRLRDRGVPGYTF.

The chain couples TRBV7-9 to TRBJ2-5, with 9 bases fitting TRBD1. The V gene's germline CDR1 is SEHNR and CDR2 FQNEAQ (reference sequence). Losses at the gene ends were 5 bases for V and 4 bases for J; bases not matched to a gene: 5. This CDR3 has 14 residues. The CDR3 sequence is CASSMTGGAETQYF. DNA of the CDR3: TGTGCCAGCAGCATGACAGGGGGTGCAGAGACCCAGTACTTC. The complete variable domain, with remaining parts taken from reference TRBV7-9 and TRBJ2-5, reads DTGVSQNPRHKITKRGQNVTFRCDPISEHNRLYWYRQTLGQGPEFLTYFQNEAQLEKSRLLSDRFSAERPKGSFSTLEIQRTEQGDSAMYLCASSMTGGAETQYFGPGTRLLVL.

V and J are TRBV6-4 and TRBJ2-3; 10 bases map to TRBD2. V shed 5 bases, J shed 2 bases, and the junction held 4 bases outside the gene matches. CDR1 is MRHNA, CDR2 SNTAGT, per germline. This CDR3 contains 15 residues. The CDR3 DNA reads TGTGCCAGCAGTTCCAGCGGGAGGGCCACAGATACGCAGTATTTT. Amino acid sequence: CASSSSGRATDTQYF.

The chain joins TRBV10-3 to TRBJ2-2; 9 positions match TRBD1. CDR1 ENHRY and CDR2 SYGVKD come from the germline V gene. This CDR3 has 16 amino acids. Trimming took 4 bases from V and 2 from J; bases not matched to a gene: 5. CDR3 nucleotides: TGTGCCATCAGTGCAGGGACAGGGTTAAACACCGGGGAGCTGTTTTTT. As protein: CAISAGTGLNTGELFF.

The rearrangement joins TRBV4-1 to TRBJ2-5; 9 nucleotides match TRBD1. TRBJ2-7 explains the end of the DNA better; the J call may be wrong. The CDR3 runs to 14 residues. Germline assignment: CDR1 MGHRA and CDR2 YSYEKL. CDR3 in DNA: TGCGCCACTTCCGTGGGACAGGGTCCCTACGAGCAGTACTTC. Its protein product is CATSVGQGPYEQYF.

The V gene is TRBV2, the J gene TRBJ2-3; no reliable D call. The ends were cut back, 7 bases at V and 0 bases at J, with 11 bases in the middle. This CDR3 has 14 amino acids. Per the germline V gene, CDR1 is SNHLY and CDR2 is FYNNEI. The CDR3 sequence is CASIELESTDTQYF. The CDR3 bases are TGTGCCAGCATCGAACTGGAGAGCACAGATACGCAGTATTTT.

The chain links TRBV7-9 to TRBJ2-7, with 9 bases identical to TRBD1. This CDR3 region has 15 residues. Losses at the gene ends were 3 bases for V and 2 bases for J; bases not matched to a gene: 5. Germline V CDR1 and CDR2: SEHNR, FQNEAQ (reference sequence). The CDR3 is CASSFRDRAPYEQYF. The DNA of the CDR3 is TGTGCCAGCAGCTTTCGGGACAGGGCCCCCTACGAGCAGTACTTC.

This chain links TRBV5-1 with TRBJ1-4; tentative D call: TRBD1 (5 bases). V lost 3 bases to trimming and J lost 8 bases, with 11 bases between them. This CDR3 contains 13 residues. CDR1 is SGHRS and CDR2 is YFSETQ in the germline V gene. The CDR3 bases are TGCGCCAGCAGCTCGGGGGGGGTCGAAAAACTGTTTTTT. Translated: CASSSGGVEKLFF.

This sequence joins TRBV27 and TRBJ2-2, with D perhaps matching TRBD1 (5 bases). Between the trimmed V and J ends, which lost 7 bases and 5 bases, there was a span of 8 bases. The germline gives CDR1 MNHEY, CDR2 SMNVEV (reference sequence). The CDR3 spans 12 residues. CDR3 bases: TGTGCCAGCAACCAGGGTACCGGGGAGCTGTTTTTT. Protein product: CASNQGTGELFF.

The chain employs TRBV28 and TRBJ1-5, with no clear D. This CDR3 is 15 amino acids long. From germline, CDR1 is MDHEN and CDR2 SYDVKM. Deletions cut 8 bases from V and 2 bases from J, with 16 bases between. CDR3 DNA sequence: TGTGCCAGCCGAACGACCCGGAGGGGCAATCAGCCCCAGCATTTT. This encodes CASRTTRRGNQPQHF. The full variable domain, its missing parts supplied by reference TRBV28 and TRBJ1-5, is DVKVTQSSRYLVKRTGEKVFLECVQDMDHENMFWYRQDPGLGLRLIYFSYDVKMKEKGDIPEGYSVSREKKERFSLILESASTNQTSMYLCASRTTRRGNQPQHFGDGTRLSIL.

CDR3 bases: TGTGCCAGCAGTCCAGGGGCCCTCGAAGCTTTCTTT. Translating it yields CASSPGALEAFF. The chain has TRBV7-9 and TRBJ1-1; D may be TRBD1 (6 bases). V lost 6 bases and J lost 8, with 13 bases in between. From germline, CDR1 is SEHNR and CDR2 FQNEAQ (reference sequence). The CDR3 has 12 residues.

This chain links TRBV7-8 with TRBJ2-1; 8 bases match TRBD2. Germline V CDR1 and CDR2: SGHVS, FQNEAQ. V was clipped by 4 bases and J by 0 bases; unmatched bases: 11. The CDR3 is 18 amino acids. For the CDR3, the DNA is TGTGCCAGCAGCTCGAACCCTACCGGGACTAGCTCCTACAATGAGCAGTTCTTC. Translating it yields CASSSNPTGTSSYNEQFF.

The chain recombines TRBV4-1 with TRBJ2-1; D is undetermined. Germline CDR1 MGHRA, CDR2 YSYEKL. The CDR3 length is 16 residues. Trimming shortened V by 0 bases and J by 0 bases, and 9 bases separated the two germline ends. The CDR3 DNA reads TGCGCCAGCAGCCAAGATACGCCCAGCTCCTACAATGAGCAGTTCTTC. Its protein is CASSQDTPSSYNEQFF.

This clone was detected a few times. This chain's CDR3 is CASLGGTGPDYGYTF. In DNA, the CDR3 is TGTGCCAGCCTCGGGGGGACAGGGCCCGACTATGGCTACACCTTC. The V call is TRBV7-8, the J call TRBJ1-2, with 9 positions matching TRBD1. The length of the CDR3 is 15 residues. Per germline, CDR1 SGHVS and CDR2 FQNEAQ. With V trimmed by 8 bases and J by 3 bases, 10 bases remained unmatched.

This clone appeared a single time. The chain recombines TRBV10-3 with TRBJ2-2; perhaps TRBD1 as D (5 bases). The V end was cut by 6 bases, the J end by 7 bases, with 15 bases between. The CDR3 is made up of 14 amino acids. CDR1 ENHRY and CDR2 SYGVKD come from the germline V gene. The CDR3 protein is CAISTTQGYGELFF. CDR3 nucleotides: TGTGCCATCAGCACTACTCAGGGATACGGGGAGCTGTTTTTT.

The chain has TRBV18 and TRBJ2-7; 7 bases match TRBD2. The CDR3 extends over 14 amino acids. Germline V CDR1 and CDR2: KGHSH, LQKENI. Trimming cost V 0 bases and J 6 bases; bases outside gene matches: 5. CDR3: CASSPPVLAFEQYF. DNA of the CDR3: TGTGCCAGCTCACCACCGGTACTAGCGTTCGAGCAGTACTTC.

The V gene is TRBV21-1, the J gene TRBJ1-4. TRBV21-1 is recorded as a pseudogene. The CDR3 extends over 17 amino acids. CDR3 sequence: CASSKGPPRETNEKLFF. DNA for the CDR3: TGTGCCAGCAGCAAAGGTCCCCCCCGAGAAACTAATGAAAAACTGTTTTTT.

The chain links TRBV5-1 to TRBJ2-5; 7 bases fit TRBD2. The assigned J gene may be wrong: the sequence end matches TRBJ2-7 better. This CDR3 contains 14 residues. Looked up from germline, CDR1 is SGHRS and CDR2 is YFSETQ. The CDR3: CASSLGGGSYEQYF. The DNA for the CDR3 is TGCGCCAGCAGCTTGGGGGGCGGGAGCTACGAGCAGTACTTC.

The chain links TRBV5-1 to TRBJ2-1, with TRBD2 identical over 8 bases. This CDR3 spans 16 amino acids. The trim removed 0 bases at V and 8 bases at J, leaving 10 bases unmatched. Germline assignment: CDR1 SGHRS and CDR2 YFSETQ. The CDR3 loop reads CASSLALRTSWDEQFF. For the CDR3, the DNA is TGCGCCAGCAGCTTGGCCCTTAGGACTAGCTGGGATGAGCAGTTCTTC.